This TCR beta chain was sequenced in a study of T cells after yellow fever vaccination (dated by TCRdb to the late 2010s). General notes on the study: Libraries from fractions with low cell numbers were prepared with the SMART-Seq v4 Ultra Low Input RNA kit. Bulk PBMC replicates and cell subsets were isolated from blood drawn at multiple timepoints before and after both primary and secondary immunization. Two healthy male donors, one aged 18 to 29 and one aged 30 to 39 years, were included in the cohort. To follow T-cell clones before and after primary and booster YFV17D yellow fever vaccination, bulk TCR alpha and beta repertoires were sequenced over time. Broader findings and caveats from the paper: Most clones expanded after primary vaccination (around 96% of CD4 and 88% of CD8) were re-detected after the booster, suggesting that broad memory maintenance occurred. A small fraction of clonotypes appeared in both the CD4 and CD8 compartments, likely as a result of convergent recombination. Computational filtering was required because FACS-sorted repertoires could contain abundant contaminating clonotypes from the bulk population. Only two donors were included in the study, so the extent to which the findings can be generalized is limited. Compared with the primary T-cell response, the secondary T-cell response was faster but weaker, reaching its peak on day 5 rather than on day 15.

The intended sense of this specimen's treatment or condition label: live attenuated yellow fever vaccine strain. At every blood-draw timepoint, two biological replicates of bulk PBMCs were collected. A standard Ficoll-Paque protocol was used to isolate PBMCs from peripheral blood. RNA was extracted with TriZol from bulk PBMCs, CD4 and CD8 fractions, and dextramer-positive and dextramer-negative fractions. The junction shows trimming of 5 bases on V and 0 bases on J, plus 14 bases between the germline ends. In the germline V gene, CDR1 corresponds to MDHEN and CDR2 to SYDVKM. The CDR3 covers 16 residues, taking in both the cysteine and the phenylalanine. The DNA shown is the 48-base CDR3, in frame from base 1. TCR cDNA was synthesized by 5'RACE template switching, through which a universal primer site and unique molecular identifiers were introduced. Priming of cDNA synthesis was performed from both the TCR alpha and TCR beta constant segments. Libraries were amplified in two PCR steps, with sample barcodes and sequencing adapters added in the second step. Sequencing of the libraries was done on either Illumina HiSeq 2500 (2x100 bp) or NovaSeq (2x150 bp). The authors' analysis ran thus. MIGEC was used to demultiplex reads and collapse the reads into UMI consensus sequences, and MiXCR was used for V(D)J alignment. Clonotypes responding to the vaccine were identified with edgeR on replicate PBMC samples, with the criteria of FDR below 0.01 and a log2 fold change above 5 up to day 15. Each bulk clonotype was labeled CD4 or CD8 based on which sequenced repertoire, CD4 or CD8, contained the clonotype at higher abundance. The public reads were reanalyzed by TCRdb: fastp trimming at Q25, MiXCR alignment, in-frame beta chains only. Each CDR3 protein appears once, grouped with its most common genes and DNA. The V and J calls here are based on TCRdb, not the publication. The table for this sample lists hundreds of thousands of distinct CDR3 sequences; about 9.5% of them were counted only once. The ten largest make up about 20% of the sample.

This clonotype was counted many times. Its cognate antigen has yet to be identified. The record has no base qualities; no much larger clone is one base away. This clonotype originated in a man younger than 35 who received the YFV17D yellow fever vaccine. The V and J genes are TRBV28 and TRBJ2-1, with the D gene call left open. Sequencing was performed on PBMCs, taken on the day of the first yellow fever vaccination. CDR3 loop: CASSPSGPSSYNEQFF. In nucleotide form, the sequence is TGTGCCAGCAGTCCCTCGGGCCCCAGCTCCTACAATGAGCAGTTCTTC.